The 27 T cell receptor beta chains below were found in one sample sequenced in a study of neurological immune-mediated disorders. TCRdb used MiXCR to reprocess the 5' RACE reads, holding one entry per CDR3 protein. The table has about 74,000 distinct CDR3 sequences, around 5% seen once. The source material was PBMCs. The source is a man between 18 and 29 years old with multiple sclerosis.

This clonotype was counted ten times or more. V gene TRBV4-3 combines with J gene TRBJ1-3; D call uncertain. There are 16 residues in the CDR3. Trimming left V 0 bases short and J 4 bases short, with 13 bases between. Per the germline V gene, CDR1 is LGHNA and CDR2 is YSLEER. The CDR3 sequence: CASSQDHRALGNTIYF. Here the CDR3 DNA reads TGCGCCAGCAGCCAAGATCATCGAGCGTTGGGAAACACCATATATTTT.

This clonotype was observed many times. In DNA, the CDR3 is TGCAGTGCAAGGACTAGTGGAAATGAGCAGTTCTTC. Protein sequence: CSARTSGNEQFF. J is TRBJ2-1 and V is TRBV20-1; the match to TRBD2 covers 7 bases. The CDR3 has 12 residues. Trimming removed 6 bases from V and 7 bases from J; junction bases left unmatched: 6. Germline CDR1 reads DFQATT; CDR2 reads SNEGSKA (reference sequence).

As for this clonotype: A read error is possible here, since a much larger clone lies one base away. The chain uses TRBV10-3 and TRBJ2-7; no definite D call. The germline gives CDR1 ENHRY, CDR2 SYGVKD. The CDR3 sequence is 11 residues long. V was pared by 3 bases and J by 6 bases, with 6 bases between. The CDR3 region is CAISDDSEQYF. For the CDR3, the DNA is TGTGCCATCAGTGATGACTCCGAGCAGTACTTC.

V is TRBV5-1 and J is TRBJ1-2, with D possibly TRBD1 on 6 matching bases. This CDR3 is 14 amino acids long. V lost 0 bases and J lost 5, with 11 bases in between. The germline V gene has CDR1 SGHRS and CDR2 YFSETQ. CDR3 sequence (DNA): TGCGCCAGCAGCTTGGAGCGGACAGTTTATGGCTACACCTTC. Its translation is CASSLERTVYGYTF. Looking up the rest from reference TRBV5-1 and TRBJ1-2 gives the full variable domain: KAGVTQTPRYLIKTRGQQVTLSCSPISGHRSVSWYQQTPGQGLQFLFEYFSETQRNKGNFPGRFSGRQFSNSRSEMNVSTLELGDSALYLCASSLERTVYGYTFGSGTRLTVV.

Ten or more counts support this clonotype. The CDR3 nucleotides are TGCGCCAGCAGCTTGGTTGGTTCGCAAAACACTGAAGCTTTCTTT. Protein: CASSLVGSQNTEAFF. The chain carries TRBV5-1 and TRBJ1-1, with D hard to call. The V gene lost 0 bases and the J gene lost 2 bases, with 11 bases spanning the gap. The CDR3 spans 15 residues. CDR1 is SGHRS, CDR2 YFSETQ, per germline.

The sample holds many counts of this clonotype. J is TRBJ1-2 and V is TRBV29-1; D ambiguous. Deletions cut 5 bases from V and 12 bases from J, with 13 bases between. Per the germline V gene, CDR1 is SQVTM and CDR2 is ANQGSEA. The CDR3 length is 10 residues. The CDR3 coding sequence is TGCAGCGTTCCCGGTATGATGGACACCTTC. Translation gives CSVPGMMDTF.

The sample holds many counts of this clonotype. The genes are TRBV20-1 and TRBJ1-5; the D is unclear. The CDR3 contains 13 residues. The germline V and J ends were trimmed by 2 bases and 7 bases, with 12 bases remaining between them. CDR1 and CDR2 from the germline V gene are DFQATT and SNEGSKA (reference sequence). The DNA of the CDR3 is TGCAGTGCTAGACAGGACCGGGAGCAGCCCCAGCATTTT. Translated: CSARQDREQPQHF.

Many counts were recorded for this clonotype. The rearrangement uses TRBV7-8 and TRBJ2-7; D possibly corresponds to TRBD1 (6 bases). V was shortened by 5 bases and J by 7 bases, with 18 bases between the two germline ends. This CDR3 region has 14 residues. CDR1 is SGHVS and CDR2 is FQNEAQ in the germline V gene. The CDR3 is CASSTQGTSDEQYF. DNA of the CDR3: TGTGCCAGCAGCACCCAGGGGACCTCGGATGAGCAGTACTTC.

This clonotype was found many times. CDR3: CASSARPGQGAQRRFF. Here the CDR3 DNA reads TGTGCCAGCAGCGCCCGACCGGGACAGGGGGCCCAGCGGCGGTTCTTC. The genes are TRBV7-8 and TRBJ2-1; TRBD1 agrees at 12 bases. J lost 15 bases, V lost 5 bases, and 17 bases had no gene match. This CDR3 is 16 amino acids long. Germline CDR1 SGHVS, CDR2 FQNEAQ.

There are many counts of this clonotype. This rearrangement joins TRBV6-5 to TRBJ1-2; TRBD1 matches 7 bases. The CDR3 extends over 16 amino acids. Unmatched junction bases numbered 12, after V lost 4 bases and J lost 4 bases. Germline CDR1 and CDR2: MNHEY and SVGAGI. CDR3 DNA sequence: TGTGCCAGCAGTTCCCCGACAGGGAAGTCTTCCTATGGCTACACCTTC. Translating it yields CASSSPTGKSSYGYTF.

This clonotype was observed at least ten times. The V call is TRBV25-1, the J call TRBJ2-7; D remains ambiguous. V lost 0 bases and J lost 4, with 4 bases in between. The CDR3 is made up of 12 amino acids. In germline, CDR1 is MGHDK, CDR2 SYGVNS. CDR3 nucleotides: TGTGCCAGCAGTGAATATGGTTACGAGCAGTACTTC. It encodes CASSEYGYEQYF.

This clonotype was counted ten times or more. This chain joins TRBV7-9 and TRBJ2-1; 10 positions match TRBD2. CDR1 is SEHNR, CDR2 FQNEAQ, per germline (reference sequence). The V segment lost 5 bases and the J segment 6 bases; nucleotides outside the gene matches: 7. The CDR3 is 15 residues long. CDR3 nucleotides: TGTGCCAGCAGCCCGGTGACTAGCGGGCGCAATGAGCAGTTCTTC. It is translated as CASSPVTSGRNEQFF.

This clonotype was picked up many times. The chain recombines TRBV15 with TRBJ2-6; D is perhaps TRBD1 (5 bases). Trimming took off 5 bases at V and 2 bases at J, with 19 bases between the two ends. There are 18 residues in the CDR3. The V gene's germline CDR1 is LNHNV and CDR2 YYDKDF (reference sequence). CDR3 sequence: CATSSSPQGRAGANVLTF. The CDR3 nucleotides are TGTGCCACCAGCTCTTCCCCCCAGGGTAGGGCTGGGGCCAACGTCCTGACTTTC. Full variable domain (outside the CDR3, taken from reference TRBV15 and TRBJ2-6): DAMVIQNPRYQVTQFGKPVTLSCSQTLNHNVMYWYQQKSSQAPKLLFHYYDKDFNNEADTPDNFQSRRPNTSFCFLDIRSPGLGDTAMYLCATSSSPQGRAGANVLTFGAGSRLTVL.

This clonotype appeared many times. The V gene is TRBV27, the J gene TRBJ2-2, with D possibly being TRBD1 or TRBD2 (5 bases each). Germline loops: CDR1 MNHEY, CDR2 SMNVEV (reference sequence). V lost 4 bases to trimming and J lost 1 base, with 7 bases between them. This CDR3 has 14 residues. The CDR3 loop is CASSYGGNTGELFF. The CDR3 bases are TGTGCCAGCAGTTATGGGGGGAACACCGGGGAGCTGTTTTTT.

This clonotype was found many times. This chain joins TRBV7-2 and TRBJ2-2, with 8 bases identical to TRBD2. Germline-derived CDR1 and CDR2 are SGHTA and FQGNSA. The J segment lost 1 base and the V segment lost 3 bases, leaving 4 bases of the junction unmatched. The CDR3 spans 16 residues. Here the CDR3 DNA reads TGTGCCAGCAGCTTGTCCGCGGGGGGGAACACCGGGGAGCTGTTTTTT. Translation gives CASSLSAGGNTGELFF.

This rearrangement joins TRBV5-1 to TRBJ2-1; 8 nucleotides line up with TRBD2. CDR1 and CDR2 (germline): SGHRS, YFSETQ. J lost 4 bases, V lost 0 bases, and 6 bases had no gene match. CDR3 length equals 16 residues. The DNA of the CDR3 is TGCGCCAGCAGCTTGGGTAGCGGGGCGTTATACAATGAGCAGTTCTTC. This gives the protein CASSLGSGALYNEQFF.

This clonotype appeared many times. The chain combines TRBV20-1 with TRBJ2-7, with TRBD2 identical over 11 bases. Trimming cost V 5 bases and J 3 bases; bases outside gene matches: 6. CDR3 length: 14 residues. CDR1 is DFQATT and CDR2 is SNEGSKA in the germline V gene (reference sequence). The CDR3 region has the DNA TGCAGTGCTGGCCCCACTAGCGGGAGCTACGAGCAGTACTTC. Its protein product is CSAGPTSGSYEQYF.

The chain employs TRBV20-1 and TRBJ2-1; D unresolved. Per germline, CDR1 DFQATT and CDR2 SNEGSKA (reference sequence). The length of the CDR3 is 14 residues. V was clipped by 3 bases and J by 6 bases, with 15 bases between them. CDR3 DNA: TGCAGTGCTAGGGTGGGAAAGGGTAGCAATGAGCAGTTCTTC. Translating it yields CSARVGKGSNEQFF.

This clonotype appeared many times. The chain recombines TRBV11-2 with TRBJ2-1; D is possibly TRBD1 (5 bases). The germline CDR1 and CDR2 sequences are SGHAT and FQNNGV. This CDR3 has 14 residues. Trimming stripped 0 bases from V and 8 bases from J, with 11 bases between. The CDR3 DNA reads TGTGCCAGCAGCTTAGATCAGGGTCGGGATGAGCAGTTCTTC. It encodes CASSLDQGRDEQFF.

V and J are TRBV19 and TRBJ2-2; D gene uncertain. Germline CDR1 and CDR2: LNHDA and SQIVND (reference sequence). This CDR3 comprises 15 residues. V was clipped by 6 bases and J by 3 bases, with 14 bases between them. The CDR3 here is CASSRGDTYTGELFF. As DNA, the CDR3 is TGTGCCAGTAGCCGTGGAGACACCTACACCGGGGAGCTGTTTTTT.

This clonotype has a count of ten or more. This chain uses TRBV12-3 or TRBV12-4 with TRBJ2-1, with D maybe TRBD2 (7 bases). There are 15 residues in the CDR3. The ends were cut back, 7 bases at V and 5 bases at J, with 18 bases in the middle. CDR3: CASNSRGGRDNEQFF. The CDR3 DNA is TGTGCCAGCAACTCAAGGGGGGGGAGGGACAATGAGCAGTTCTTC.

This clonotype occurred many times. V and J are TRBV7-2 and TRBJ2-3; D perhaps matches TRBD2 (6 bases). With 5 bases removed from V and 8 bases from J, the gap between germline ends came to 17 bases. Germline CDR1 and CDR2: SGHTA and FQGNSA. The CDR3 totals 14 residues. CDR3 DNA sequence: TGTGCCAGCAGCCGGGACTGGCCCCAGGGTACGCAGTATTTT. Encoded protein: CASSRDWPQGTQYF.

This clonotype was found many times. The chain carries TRBV9 and TRBJ2-5, with D tentatively TRBD1 or TRBD2 (5 bases each). V was trimmed by 0 bases and J by 5 bases, leaving 11 bases between them. CDR1 SGDLS and CDR2 YYNGEE come from the germline V gene. The CDR3 has 14 residues. The CDR3 DNA is TGTGCCAGCAGCGTAGGGGGGACCTTGGAGACCCAGTACTTC. The encoded protein is CASSVGGTLETQYF.

This clonotype was counted ten times or more. The chain joins TRBV5-1 to TRBJ2-7; tentative D call: TRBD1 (5 bases). Germline V gene data show CDR1 as SGHRS and CDR2 as YFSETQ. The CDR3 spans 15 residues. V dropped 0 bases and J dropped 4 bases, with 14 bases sitting between them. The CDR3: CASSLDGAPAYEQYF. In DNA form, the CDR3 reads TGCGCCAGCAGCTTGGATGGGGCCCCTGCTTACGAGCAGTACTTC.

This clonotype was seen repeatedly, ten times or more. The J gene is TRBJ1-6, the V gene TRBV3-1, with no clear D. Trimming pared 5 bases from V and 7 bases from J, leaving 9 bases between. There are 13 residues in the CDR3. CDR1 is LGHDT and CDR2 is YNNKEL in the germline V gene (reference sequence). The CDR3, as DNA: TGTGCCAGCAGCGGGTCATTAAATTCACCCCTCCACTTT. As protein: CASSGSLNSPLHF.

This clonotype was recorded at least ten times. This rearrangement joins TRBV15 to TRBJ1-2; no definite D call. Germline values: CDR1 LNHNV, CDR2 YYDKDF (reference sequence). The CDR3 is 11 amino acids. V lost 5 bases to trimming and J lost 2 bases, with 3 bases between them. Written as DNA, the CDR3 is TGTGCCACCAGCGCCAACTATGGCTACACCTTC. Protein sequence: CATSANYGYTF.

This clonotype has at least ten counts. CDR3 protein: CASSPGQGEGNTIYF. The CDR3 nucleotides read TGTGCCAGCAGCCCGGGACAGGGGGAAGGAAACACCATATATTTT. The J gene is TRBJ1-3, the V gene TRBV6-6; TRBD1 aligns across 11 bases. The germline gives CDR1 MNHNY, CDR2 SVGAGI (reference sequence). This CDR3 is built from 15 residues. V trimming: 6 bases; J trimming: 4 bases; junction bases outside the gene matches: 5.